Listed below are T cell receptor beta chains from one sample, sequenced in a study of T cell repertoires in cytomegalovirus infection. TCRdb reprocessed the reads with MiXCR, giving one entry per CDR3 protein. The profile shows approximately 89,000 distinct CDR3 sequences, around 25% of them singletons. These receptors have no identified antigens. Sequencing was performed on CD8+ T cells from cultured PBMCs, taken from culture after CMV antigen stimulation. These receptors all stem from a human donor in good health (CMV status not recorded). Some clones in this sample may be carry-over from other donors' samples. CDR3s include the opening cysteine and the closing phenylalanine or tryptophan. The D gene is left open where the match is weak. Size is omitted from some rows. Given values are once, few, many or a class for expanded clones.

cdr3_aa,cdr3_nt,d_call,clone_size,j_call,v_call
CATSATATNEKLFF,TGTGCCACCAGCGCGACAGCAACTAATGAAAAACTGTTTTTT,NA,few,TRBJ1-4,TRBV15
CASSYDITSTNEKLFF,TGTGCCAGCAGTTACGATATTACATCAACTAATGAAAAACTGTTTTTT,NA,NA,TRBJ1-4,TRBV6-2/TRBV6-3
CASSQDEANEQFF,TGCGCCAGCAGCCAAGACGAGGCCAATGAGCAGTTCTTC,NA,many,TRBJ2-1,TRBV4-3
CASGSLGSEQYF,TGTGCCAGCGGGTCTTTGGGTTCCGAGCAGTACTTC,NA,few,TRBJ2-7,TRBV7-9
CASSYKGPQYNEQFF,TGTGCCAGCAGTTATAAGGGGCCTCAATACAATGAGCAGTTCTTC,NA,NA,TRBJ2-1,TRBV6-1
CASRIDGQKAYEQYF,TGTGCCAGCCGAATAGACGGGCAGAAAGCCTACGAGCAGTACTTC,NA,NA,TRBJ2-7,TRBV6-8
CASSREIGRNSPLHF,TGTGCCAGCAGCCGAGAAATAGGGAGGAATTCACCCCTCCACTTT,NA,NA,TRBJ1-6,TRBV13
CASSRGTGMAGYTF,TGCGCCAGCAGCCGTGGGACAGGGATGGCTGGCTACACCTTC,TRBD1,once,TRBJ1-2,TRBV4-1
CASSQGTSGNPYEQYF,TGCGCCAGCAGCCAGGGGACTAGCGGGAACCCCTACGAGCAGTACTTC,TRBD2,NA,TRBJ2-7,TRBV4-3
CASSTFLLAGGERDEQFF,TGTGCCAGCAGTACATTTCTTTTAGCGGGGGGCGAGAGAGATGAGCAGTTCTTC,TRBD2,many,TRBJ2-1,TRBV6-2/TRBV6-3
CASSQGQGIGTGELFF,TGTGCCAGCAGCCAGGGACAGGGGATAGGCACCGGGGAGCTGTTTTTT,TRBD1,few,TRBJ2-2,TRBV5-4
CASSSRVLMNTEAFF,TGTGCCAGCAGTTCCAGGGTTCTGATGAACACTGAAGCTTTCTTT,NA,NA,TRBJ1-1,TRBV12-3/TRBV12-4
CATSSPGATNEKLFF,TGTGCCACCAGCAGCCCAGGGGCAACTAATGAAAAACTGTTTTTT,NA,NA,TRBJ1-4,TRBV15
CASGTSGGAYNEQFF,TGTGCCAGCGGGACTAGCGGGGGGGCCTACAATGAGCAGTTCTTC,TRBD2,many,TRBJ2-1,TRBV7-3
CASSFGGAVRSNQPQHF,TGTGCCAGCAGCTTCGGGGGCGCGGTGAGGAGCAATCAGCCCCAGCATTTT,NA,many,TRBJ1-5,TRBV7-2
CASSEGRDGYTF,TGTGCCAGCAGTGAAGGAAGGGACGGCTACACCTTC,NA,few,TRBJ1-2,TRBV6-1
CASSRPGQGKDEQYF,TGTGCCAGCAGCCGCCCGGGACAGGGGAAGGACGAGCAGTACTTC,TRBD1,many,TRBJ2-7,TRBV7-2
CASSQDPSLAGNEQFF,TGCGCCAGCAGCCAAGATCCGAGTCTAGCGGGCAATGAGCAGTTCTTC,TRBD2,few,TRBJ2-1,TRBV4-3
CASSPPLGTSTDTQYF,TGTGCCAGCAGTCCCCCTCTCGGGACAAGCACAGATACGCAGTATTTT,NA,many,TRBJ2-3,TRBV7-2
CASSLRGGTEAFF,TGTGCCAGCAGCTTACGGGGCGGGACTGAAGCTTTCTTT,NA,NA,TRBJ1-1,TRBV7-9
CASRGGTGPQNTEAFF,TGTGCCAGCAGAGGGGGGACCGGGCCCCAGAACACTGAAGCTTTCTTT,NA,many,TRBJ1-1,TRBV12-3/TRBV12-4
CASSLAVTGLAGEEQYF,TGTGCCAGCAGTTTAGCGGTTACGGGACTAGCGGGGGAAGAGCAGTACTTC,TRBD2,many,TRBJ2-7,TRBV12-3/TRBV12-4
CIPLGYGYTF,TGCATTCCCCTAGGGTATGGCTACACCTTC,NA,few,TRBJ1-2,TRBV20-1
CASRDRVSFAGANVLTF,TGTGCCAGCAGGGACAGGGTCTCGTTCGCTGGGGCCAACGTCCTGACTTTC,TRBD1,few,TRBJ2-6,TRBV2
CASSSARTGEGQPQHF,TGTGCCAGCAGCTCAGCCCGGACAGGGGAAGGTCAGCCCCAGCATTTT,TRBD1,many,TRBJ1-5,TRBV7-2
CATSDLGGLATSYEQYF,TGTGCCACCAGTGATTTGGGAGGACTAGCGACCTCCTACGAGCAGTACTTC,TRBD2,NA,TRBJ2-7,TRBV24-1
CASSVAGTSRDEQYF,TGTGCCAGCAGCGTGGCCGGGACCTCACGCGACGAGCAGTACTTC,NA,NA,TRBJ2-7,TRBV9
CASSFGGDGNTIYF,TGTGCCAGCAGTTTCGGGGGCGATGGAAACACCATATATTTT,NA,few,TRBJ1-3,TRBV28
CASSPDRGRGTEAFF,TGTGCCAGCAGCCCGGACAGGGGCCGTGGAACTGAAGCTTTCTTT,TRBD1,NA,TRBJ1-1,TRBV7-9
CASSYKDRSGDTQYF,TGTGCCAGCAGTTATAAAGATCGGAGCGGAGATACGCAGTATTTT,NA,NA,TRBJ2-3,TRBV27
CASSFGEGDEQFF,TGTGCCAGCAGCTTCGGAGAGGGCGATGAGCAGTTCTTC,NA,few,TRBJ2-1,TRBV7-6
CASSQTPTEMDGYTF,TGCGCCAGCAGCCAGACCCCAACCGAGATGGATGGCTACACCTTC,NA,NA,TRBJ1-2,TRBV4-3
CASSLLTAEAFF,TGTGCCAGCAGCTTGCTTACGGCTGAAGCTTTCTTT,NA,NA,TRBJ1-1,TRBV5-6
CASSLSSGSVNEQFF,TGTGCCAGCAGCTTATCCAGCGGGAGCGTCAATGAGCAGTTCTTC,TRBD2,many,TRBJ2-1,TRBV7-2
CASSLGGGGRAKNIQYF,TGTGCCAGCAGCTTAGGAGGGGGGGGGAGGGCCAAAAACATTCAGTACTTC,NA,many,TRBJ2-4,TRBV7-2
CASSQFRQGNTEAFF,TGCGCCAGCAGCCAATTCCGACAGGGTAACACTGAAGCTTTCTTT,TRBD1,NA,TRBJ1-1,TRBV4-3
CASSLASGSLSYEQYF,TGTGCCAGCAGCTTGGCTAGCGGGAGTTTGTCCTACGAGCAGTACTTC,TRBD2,many,TRBJ2-7,TRBV7-4
CASSFHDRVRVKNTGELFF,TGTGCCAGCAGCTTCCACGACAGGGTGAGGGTGAAGAACACCGGGGAGCTGTTTTTT,TRBD1,few,TRBJ2-2,TRBV5-5
CASSQVRQGYTEAFF,TGCGCCAGCAGCCAAGTTCGACAGGGGTATACCGAAGCTTTCTTT,TRBD1,NA,TRBJ1-1,TRBV4-1
CASGPDSGSYNEQFF,TGCGCCAGCGGACCAGATAGCGGGTCCTACAATGAGCAGTTCTTC,TRBD2,NA,TRBJ2-1,TRBV4-3
CASSPDPSSYEQYF,TGTGCCAGCAGCCCAGATCCGAGCTCCTACGAGCAGTACTTC,NA,NA,TRBJ2-7,TRBV11-3
CASSPGDSPLHF,TGTGCCAGCAGCCCGGGGGATTCACCCCTCCACTTT,NA,NA,TRBJ1-6,TRBV9
CASSVEARVDQPQHF,TGTGCCAGCAGCGTAGAGGCCAGGGTCGATCAGCCCCAGCATTTT,NA,few,TRBJ1-5,TRBV9
CASSHKWGQGSGANVLTF,TGTGCCAGCAGCCACAAGTGGGGGCAAGGCTCTGGGGCCAACGTCCTGACTTTC,NA,few,TRBJ2-6,TRBV14
CASSLAFSGPRDSPLHF,TGTGCCAGCAGCTTAGCGTTCAGCGGGCCGAGGGATTCACCCCTCCACTTT,NA,many,TRBJ1-6,TRBV7-6